Described below is a single TCR beta chain sequence and its context. Its antigen target is currently unknown. Base-call qualities are not available, and no considerably larger clone is one nucleotide away. Relative to germline, V is missing 2 bases and J is missing 2 bases, with 0 bases of the junction outside any gene match. CDR1 and CDR2, looked up from the germline V gene, are MDHEN and SYDVKM. The CDR3 has 14 amino acids, counting the end cysteine and phenylalanine. Just CDR3 DNA is preserved here, 42 bases in frame from base 1. This record comes from a study of blood T cell repertoires in COVID-19 (dated by TCRdb to 2018 to 2020). For the study in its entirety: Collaborator samples came from the United States, Italy and Spain and covered acute and convalescent phases of COVID-19. The prospective study material was composed of cDNA or gDNA derived from T cells, B-cell-depleted T cells, or PBMCs. Samples came from the ongoing ImmuneRACE study (first 160 participants) plus 1,254 subjects from 6 global collaborators. Subjects who had been exposed to COVID-19, were actively infected with it, or had recovered from it provided the deeply sampled blood TCRbeta repertoires that made up the dataset. HLA class I and class II types, where available, came from metadata supplied by the sample provider rather than from assay-based typing. The repertoires were released in a freely available public database intended as a resource for research on the immune response to SARS-CoV-2. Nearly every sample came with metadata listing a de-identified subject ID, COVID-19 status, age in years and sex. What the research found in general, with its limitations: The quantity of clinical and demographic metadata differed by source and by participant and was supplied without curation.

Participants in the prospective study were aged roughly 18 to 89 years, lived in some 24 United States geographic areas, and enrolled through a virtual design. In the prospective study, cohorts were assigned on the basis of participant-reported clinical history obtained from a screening survey and a study questionnaire. Recovered participants in ImmuneRACE Cohort 3 were defined as having two consecutive negative NP/OP PCR tests, clearance from a healthcare professional, or resolution of symptoms. In the prospective study, whole blood, serum and a nasopharyngeal or oropharyngeal swab were collected from each participant by mobile phlebotomists. Additional blood draws and questionnaires over an approximately two-month period could optionally be provided by prospective study participants. Before DNA extraction, blood samples from the prospective study were shipped at room temperature or frozen. TCRbeta CDR3 regions were amplified from genomic DNA using the immunoSEQ Assay, a bias-controlled multiplex PCR. Regarding the original processing steps: The number of nucleated cells in each sample was estimated from the amplification of reference gene primers within the assay. To quantify the absolute abundance of each unique TCRbeta CDR3 rearrangement, sequence reads were collapsed and filtered. For each sample, productive Simpson clonality was calculated as the square root of Simpson's diversity index over productive rearrangements. Here the immuneACCESS table is served through TCRdb, limited to in-frame sequences with V and J called. Missing clones are a known gap in these copies; in checked studies unresolved V genes cover under half, and the rest lacks a known reason. V and J calls and clone size are as listed in that table; D and trimming were resolved from the DNA. Across this sample there are just over 300,000 clones, with roughly 87% seen only once. The top ten clones comprise approximately 9% of the sample.

The sample taken for sequencing was PBMCs or T cells enriched from blood (not recorded which). The TCR originated in a woman between 18 and 29 years old who had recovered from COVID-19. The rearranged segments are TRBV28 and TRBJ1-3; TRBD1 lines up with 7 middle nucleotides. This receptor carries the CDR3 CASSLDRAGNTIYF. The nucleotide sequence reads TGTGCCAGCAGTTTAGACAGGGCTGGAAACACCATATATTTT.